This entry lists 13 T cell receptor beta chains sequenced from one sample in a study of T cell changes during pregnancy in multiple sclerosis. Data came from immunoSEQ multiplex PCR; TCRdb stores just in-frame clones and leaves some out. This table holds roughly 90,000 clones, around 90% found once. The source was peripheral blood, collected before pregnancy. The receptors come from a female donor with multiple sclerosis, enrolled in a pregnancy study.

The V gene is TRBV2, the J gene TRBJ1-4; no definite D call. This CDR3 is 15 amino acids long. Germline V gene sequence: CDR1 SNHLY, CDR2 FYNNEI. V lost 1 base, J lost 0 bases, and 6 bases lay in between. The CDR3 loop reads CASSEGGATNEKLFF. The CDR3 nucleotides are TGTGCCAGCAGTGAAGGCGGGGCAACTAATGAAAAACTGTTTTTT.

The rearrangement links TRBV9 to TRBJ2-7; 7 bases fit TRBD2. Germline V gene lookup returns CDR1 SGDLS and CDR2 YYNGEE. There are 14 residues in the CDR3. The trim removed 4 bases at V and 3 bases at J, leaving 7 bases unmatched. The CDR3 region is CASSRASGGYEQYF. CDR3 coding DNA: TGTGCCAGCAGCAGGGCTAGCGGAGGCTACGAGCAGTACTTC.

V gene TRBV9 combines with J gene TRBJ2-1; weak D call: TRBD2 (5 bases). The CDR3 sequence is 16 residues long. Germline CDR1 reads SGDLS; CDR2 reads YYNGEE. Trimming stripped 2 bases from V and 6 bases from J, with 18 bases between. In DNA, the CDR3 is TGTGCCAGCAGCGTTACGGGGTTCGGATCGGCCAATGAGCAGTTCTTC. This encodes CASSVTGFGSANEQFF.

DNA of the CDR3: TGTGCCAGCAGCCGGGACAGGAGCACAGATACGCAGTATTTT. It yields the protein CASSRDRSTDTQYF. The V call is TRBV2, the J call TRBJ2-3; 8 bases match TRBD1. Germline trimming cut 6 bases from V and 0 bases from J; bases unmatched to any gene: 2. The germline CDR1 and CDR2 sequences are SNHLY and FYNNEI. This CDR3 has 14 amino acids.

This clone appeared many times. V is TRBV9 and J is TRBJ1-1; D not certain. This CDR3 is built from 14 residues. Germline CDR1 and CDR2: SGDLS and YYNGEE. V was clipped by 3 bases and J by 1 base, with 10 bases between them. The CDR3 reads CASSANIGNTEAFF. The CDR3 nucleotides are TGTGCCAGCAGCGCGAATATCGGGAACACTGAAGCTTTCTTT. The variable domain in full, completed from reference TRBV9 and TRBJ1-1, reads DSGVTQTPKHLITATGQRVTLRCSPRSGDLSVYWYQQSLDQGLQFLIQYYNGEERAKGNILERFSAQQFPDLHSELNLSSLELGDSALYFCASSANIGNTEAFFGQGTRLTVV.

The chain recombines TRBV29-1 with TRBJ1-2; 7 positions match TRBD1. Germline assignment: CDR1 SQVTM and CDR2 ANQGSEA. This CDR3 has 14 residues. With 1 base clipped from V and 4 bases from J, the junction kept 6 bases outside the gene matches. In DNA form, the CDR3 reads TGCAGCGTTGAAGTCGGGACAGAAGTCTATGGCTACACCTTC. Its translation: CSVEVGTEVYGYTF. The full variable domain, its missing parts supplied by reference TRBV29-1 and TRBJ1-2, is SAVISQKPSRDICQRGTSLTIQCQVDSQVTMMFWYRQQPGQSLTLIATANQGSEATYESGFVIDKFPISRPNLTFSTLTVSNMSPEDSSIYLCSVEVGTEVYGYTFGSGTRLTVV.

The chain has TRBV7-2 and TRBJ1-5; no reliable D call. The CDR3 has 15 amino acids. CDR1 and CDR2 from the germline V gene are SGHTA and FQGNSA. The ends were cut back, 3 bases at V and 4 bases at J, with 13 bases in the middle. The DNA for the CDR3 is TGTGCCAGCAGCTTCGGAGGCGGCGGGAATCAGCCCCAGCATTTT. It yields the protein CASSFGGGGNQPQHF.

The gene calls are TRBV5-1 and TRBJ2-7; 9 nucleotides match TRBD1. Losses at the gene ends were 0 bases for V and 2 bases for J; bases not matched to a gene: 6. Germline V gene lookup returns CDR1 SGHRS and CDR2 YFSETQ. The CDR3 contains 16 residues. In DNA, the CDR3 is TGCGCCAGCAGCTTGGGGGGGGACAGGGCCCCCTACGAGCAGTACTTC. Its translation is CASSLGGDRAPYEQYF.

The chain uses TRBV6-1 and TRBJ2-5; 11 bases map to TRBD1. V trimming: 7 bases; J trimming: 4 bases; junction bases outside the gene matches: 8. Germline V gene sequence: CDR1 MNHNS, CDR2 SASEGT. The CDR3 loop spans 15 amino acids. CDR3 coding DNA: TGTGCCAGCACCCCGGACAGGGGGCAGGGAGAGACCCAGTACTTC. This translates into CASTPDRGQGETQYF.

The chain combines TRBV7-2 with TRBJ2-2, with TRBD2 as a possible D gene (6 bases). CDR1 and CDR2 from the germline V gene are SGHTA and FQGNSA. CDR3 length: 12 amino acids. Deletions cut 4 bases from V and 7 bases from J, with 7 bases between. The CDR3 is CASSYGGGELFF. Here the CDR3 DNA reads TGTGCCAGCAGCTACGGGGGCGGGGAGCTGTTTTTT.

The CDR3 region has the DNA TGTGCCAGCAGCCAAGTAAGAAACAGGGGGTACGAAGGGCAGTACTTC. It yields the protein CASSQVRNRGYEGQYF. The chain combines TRBV4-2 with TRBJ2-7, with 8 nucleotides matching TRBD1. The CDR3 extends over 16 amino acids. V dropped 1 base and J dropped 9; count of bases not matched to a gene: 14. The germline V gene encodes CDR1 LGHNA and CDR2 YNFKEQ.

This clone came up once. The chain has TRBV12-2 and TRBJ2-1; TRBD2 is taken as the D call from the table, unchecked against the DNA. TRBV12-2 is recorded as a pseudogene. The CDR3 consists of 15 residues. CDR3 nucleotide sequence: TGTGCAAGTCGCCTTGGGACTAGCGAATCTTCTGAGCAGTTCTTC. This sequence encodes CASRLGTSESSEQFF.

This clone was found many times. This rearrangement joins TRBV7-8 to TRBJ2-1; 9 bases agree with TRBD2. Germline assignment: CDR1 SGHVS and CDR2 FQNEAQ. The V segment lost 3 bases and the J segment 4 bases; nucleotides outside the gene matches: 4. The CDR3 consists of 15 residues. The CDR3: CASSLGSGGYNEQFF. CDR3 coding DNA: TGTGCCAGCAGCTTGGGTAGCGGGGGTTACAATGAGCAGTTCTTC.